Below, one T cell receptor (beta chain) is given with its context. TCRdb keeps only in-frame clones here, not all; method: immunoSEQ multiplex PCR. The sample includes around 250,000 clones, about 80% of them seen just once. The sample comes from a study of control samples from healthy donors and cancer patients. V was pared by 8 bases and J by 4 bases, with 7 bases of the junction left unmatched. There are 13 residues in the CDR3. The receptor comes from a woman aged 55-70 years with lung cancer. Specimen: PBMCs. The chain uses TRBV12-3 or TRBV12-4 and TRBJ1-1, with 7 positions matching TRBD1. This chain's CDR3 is CASDRELGTEAFF. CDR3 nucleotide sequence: TGTGCCAGCGACAGGGAATTGGGCACTGAAGCTTTCTTT.